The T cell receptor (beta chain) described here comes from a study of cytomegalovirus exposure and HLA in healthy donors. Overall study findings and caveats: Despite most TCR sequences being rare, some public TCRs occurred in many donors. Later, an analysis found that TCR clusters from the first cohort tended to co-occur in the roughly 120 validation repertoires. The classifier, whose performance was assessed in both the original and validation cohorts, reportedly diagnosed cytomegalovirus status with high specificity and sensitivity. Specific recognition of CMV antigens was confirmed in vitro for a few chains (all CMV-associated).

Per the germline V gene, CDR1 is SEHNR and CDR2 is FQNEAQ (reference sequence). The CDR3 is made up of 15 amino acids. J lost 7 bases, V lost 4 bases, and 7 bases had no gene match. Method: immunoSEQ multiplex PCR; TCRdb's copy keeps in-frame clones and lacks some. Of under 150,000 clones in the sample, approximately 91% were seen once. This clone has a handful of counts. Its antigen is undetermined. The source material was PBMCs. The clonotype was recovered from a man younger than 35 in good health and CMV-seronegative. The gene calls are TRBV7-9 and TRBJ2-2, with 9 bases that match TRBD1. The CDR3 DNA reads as TGTGCCAGCAGCTCTGGACAGGGGTCGGGCGGGGAGCTGTTTTTT. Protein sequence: CASSSGQGSGGELFF.